This record covers a single TCR beta chain. Its antigen is unknown. Germline V gene sequence: CDR1 SGDLS, CDR2 YYNGEE. The CDR3 covers 16 residues. V lost 0 bases and J 3 bases, leaving 12 bases between the germline ends. The data are from a study of molecular identifiers for immune sequencing clone quantification. Notes on the study in general: Naive cells had under 1% of molecules in clones above 20 RNA copies, effectors over 98%.

Naive CD8 T cells were picked out by sorting for CD8+CD4-CCR7+CD45RA+. Methods described previously, with TCR primers listed, were used for bulk TCR libraries. TCRdb fed the PCR reads into MiXCR, producing one record per CDR3 protein. The table records under 600,000 distinct CDR3 sequences, around 21% of them present only once. V usage is TRBV9 and J usage is TRBJ2-2; a weak D match, TRBD2 (6 bases). The sequenced sample was naive CD8+ T cells from blood, with Jurkat cell RNA spiked in. Subset in this sample: FACS-sorted CD8+CD4-CCR7+CD45RA+ naive T cells. This sequence was found in a human donor in good health. Some libraries in this study had Jurkat cell RNA spiked in. The CDR3 DNA reads as TGTGCCAGCAGCGTAGAGGGCGGGAAGGACACCGGGGAGCTGTTTTTT. Its translation is CASSVEGGKDTGELFF.